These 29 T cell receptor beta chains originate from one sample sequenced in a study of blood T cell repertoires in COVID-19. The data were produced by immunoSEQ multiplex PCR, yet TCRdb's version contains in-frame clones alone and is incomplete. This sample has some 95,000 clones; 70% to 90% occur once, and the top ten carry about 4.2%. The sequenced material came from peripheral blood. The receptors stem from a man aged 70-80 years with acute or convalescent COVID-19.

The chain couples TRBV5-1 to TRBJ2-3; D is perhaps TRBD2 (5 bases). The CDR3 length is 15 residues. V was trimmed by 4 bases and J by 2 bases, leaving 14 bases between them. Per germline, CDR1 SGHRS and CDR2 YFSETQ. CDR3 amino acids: CASSPGLLDTDTQYF. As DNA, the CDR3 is TGCGCCAGCAGCCCCGGACTTCTAGACACAGATACGCAGTATTTT.

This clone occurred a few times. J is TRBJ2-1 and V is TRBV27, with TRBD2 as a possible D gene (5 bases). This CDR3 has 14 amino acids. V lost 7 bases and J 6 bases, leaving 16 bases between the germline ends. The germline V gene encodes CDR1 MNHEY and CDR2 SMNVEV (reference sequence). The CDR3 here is CASKFAGGRNEQFF. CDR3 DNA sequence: TGTGCCAGCAAATTCGCAGGCGGGCGCAATGAGCAGTTCTTC.

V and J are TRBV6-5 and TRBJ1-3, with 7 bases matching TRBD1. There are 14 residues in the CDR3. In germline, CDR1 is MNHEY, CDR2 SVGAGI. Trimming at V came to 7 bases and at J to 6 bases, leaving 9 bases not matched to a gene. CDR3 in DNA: TGTGCCAGCAAAGAGGACAGGCCCAAAAACACCATATATTTT. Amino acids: CASKEDRPKNTIYF.

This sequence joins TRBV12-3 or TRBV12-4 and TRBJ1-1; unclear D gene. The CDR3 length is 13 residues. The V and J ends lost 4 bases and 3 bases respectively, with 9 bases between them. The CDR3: CASSSSRDTEAFF. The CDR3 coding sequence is TGTGCCAGCAGTTCCTCACGGGACACTGAAGCTTTCTTT.

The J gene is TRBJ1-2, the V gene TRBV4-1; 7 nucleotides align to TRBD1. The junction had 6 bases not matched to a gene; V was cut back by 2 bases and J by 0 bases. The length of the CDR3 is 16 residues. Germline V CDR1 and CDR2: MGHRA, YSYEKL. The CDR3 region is CASSQPDRTPNYGYTF. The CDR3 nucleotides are TGCGCCAGCAGCCAACCGGACAGGACCCCTAACTATGGCTACACCTTC.

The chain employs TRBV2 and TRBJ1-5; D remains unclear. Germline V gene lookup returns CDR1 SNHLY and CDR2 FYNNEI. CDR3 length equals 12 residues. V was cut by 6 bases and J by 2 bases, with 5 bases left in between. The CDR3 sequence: CASSQGNQPQHF. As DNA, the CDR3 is TGTGCCAGCAGCCAGGGCAATCAGCCCCAGCATTTT. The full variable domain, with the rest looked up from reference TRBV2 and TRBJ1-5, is EPEVTQTPSHQVTQMGQEVILRCVPISNHLYFYWYRQILGQKVEFLVSFYNNEISEKSEIFDDQFSVERPDGSNFTLKIRSTKLEDSAMYFCASSQGNQPQHFGDGTRLSIL.

CDR3 in DNA: TGTGCCAGTAGTGCCGCGGAGTTCTCTATTCAGCCCCAGCATTTT. It translates to CASSAAEFSIQPQHF. The chain couples TRBV19 to TRBJ1-5, with D uncertain. Germline CDR1 LNHDA, CDR2 SQIVND (reference sequence). V lost 5 bases to trimming and J lost 6 bases, with 17 bases between them. The CDR3 length is 15 residues.

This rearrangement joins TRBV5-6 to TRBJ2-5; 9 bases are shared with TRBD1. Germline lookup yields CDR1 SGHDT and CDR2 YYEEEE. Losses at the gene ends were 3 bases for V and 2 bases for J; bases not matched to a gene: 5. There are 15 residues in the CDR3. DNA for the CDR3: TGTGCCAGCAGCTGGGGACAGGGAGTACAAGAGACCCAGTACTTC. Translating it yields CASSWGQGVQETQYF.

This chain's CDR3 is CASSMDFLNEQYF. The CDR3 DNA reads TGTGCCAGCAGTATGGACTTTTTAAACGAGCAGTACTTC. This sequence joins TRBV12-3 or TRBV12-4 and TRBJ2-7, with D possibly being TRBD2 (5 bases). This CDR3 contains 13 residues. V lost 5 bases, J lost 5 bases, and 13 bases lay in between.

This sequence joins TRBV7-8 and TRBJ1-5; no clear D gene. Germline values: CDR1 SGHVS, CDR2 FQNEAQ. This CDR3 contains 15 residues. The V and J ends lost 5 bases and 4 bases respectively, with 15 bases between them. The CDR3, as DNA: TGTGCCAGCAGCGCCGGGCGGACGGGGAATCAGCCCCAGCATTTT. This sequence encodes CASSAGRTGNQPQHF.

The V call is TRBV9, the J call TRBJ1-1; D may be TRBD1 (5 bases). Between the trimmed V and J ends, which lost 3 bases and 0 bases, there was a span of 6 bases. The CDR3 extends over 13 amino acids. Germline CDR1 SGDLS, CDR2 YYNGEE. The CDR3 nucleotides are TGTGCCAGCAGCGCGACAGTGAACACTGAAGCTTTCTTT. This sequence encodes CASSATVNTEAFF.

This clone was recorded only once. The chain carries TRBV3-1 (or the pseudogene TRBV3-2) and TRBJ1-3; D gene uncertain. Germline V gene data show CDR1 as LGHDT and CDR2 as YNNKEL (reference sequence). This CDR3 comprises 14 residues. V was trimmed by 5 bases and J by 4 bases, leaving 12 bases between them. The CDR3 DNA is TGTGCCAGCAGCACGACACGGTCAGGAAACACCATATATTTT. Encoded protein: CASSTTRSGNTIYF.

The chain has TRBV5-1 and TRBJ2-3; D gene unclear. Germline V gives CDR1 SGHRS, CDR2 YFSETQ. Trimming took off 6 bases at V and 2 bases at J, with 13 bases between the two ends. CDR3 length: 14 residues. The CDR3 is CASKWSPFTDTQYF. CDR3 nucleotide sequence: TGCGCCAGCAAATGGAGCCCTTTCACAGATACGCAGTATTTT.

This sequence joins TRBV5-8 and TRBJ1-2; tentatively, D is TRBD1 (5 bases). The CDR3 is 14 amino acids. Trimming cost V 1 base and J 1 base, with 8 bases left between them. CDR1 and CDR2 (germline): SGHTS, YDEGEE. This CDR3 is CASSLIDSNYGYTF. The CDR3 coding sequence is TGTGCCAGCAGCTTGATAGACAGTAACTATGGCTACACCTTC. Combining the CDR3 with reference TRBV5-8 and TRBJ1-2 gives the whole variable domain EAGVTQSPTHLIKTRGQQATLRCSPISGHTSVYWYQQALGLGLQFLLWYDEGEERNRGNFPPRFSGRQFPNYSSELNVNALELEDSALYLCASSLIDSNYGYTFGSGTRLTVV.

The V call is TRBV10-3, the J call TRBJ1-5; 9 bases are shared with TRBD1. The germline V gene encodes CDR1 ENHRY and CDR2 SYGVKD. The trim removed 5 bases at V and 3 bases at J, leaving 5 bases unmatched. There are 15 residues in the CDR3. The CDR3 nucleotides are TGTGCCATCAGTCCCGGGACAGGGCTCAATCAGCCCCAGCATTTT. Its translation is CAISPGTGLNQPQHF.

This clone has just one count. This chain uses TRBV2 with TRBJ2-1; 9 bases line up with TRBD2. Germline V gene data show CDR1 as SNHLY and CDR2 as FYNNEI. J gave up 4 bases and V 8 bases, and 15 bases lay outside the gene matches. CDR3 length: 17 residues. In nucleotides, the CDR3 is TGTGCCAGCCTGGACAGTCTGAGGGCGGGGGGGTACAATGAGCAGTTCTTC. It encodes CASLDSLRAGGYNEQFF.

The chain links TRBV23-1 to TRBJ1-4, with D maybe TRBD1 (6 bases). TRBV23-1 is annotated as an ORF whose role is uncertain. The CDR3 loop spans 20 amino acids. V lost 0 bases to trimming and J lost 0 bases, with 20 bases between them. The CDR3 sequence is CASSQSPGTRTPSTNEKLFF. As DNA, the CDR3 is TGCGCCAGCAGTCAATCCCCCGGGACACGAACCCCGTCAACTAATGAAAAACTGTTTTTT.

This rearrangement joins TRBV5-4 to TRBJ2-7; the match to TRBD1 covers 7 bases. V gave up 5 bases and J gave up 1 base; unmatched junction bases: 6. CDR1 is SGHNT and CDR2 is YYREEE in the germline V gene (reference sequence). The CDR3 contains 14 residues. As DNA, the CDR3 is TGTGCCAGCAGTTCCAACAGGGGATCCTACGAGCAGTACTTC. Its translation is CASSSNRGSYEQYF.

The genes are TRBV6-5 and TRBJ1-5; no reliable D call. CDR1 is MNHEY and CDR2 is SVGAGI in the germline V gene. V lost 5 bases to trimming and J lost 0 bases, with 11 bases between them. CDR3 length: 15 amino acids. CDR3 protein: CASSPASVSNQPQHF. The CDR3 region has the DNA TGTGCCAGCAGTCCCGCCTCGGTTAGCAATCAGCCCCAGCATTTT.

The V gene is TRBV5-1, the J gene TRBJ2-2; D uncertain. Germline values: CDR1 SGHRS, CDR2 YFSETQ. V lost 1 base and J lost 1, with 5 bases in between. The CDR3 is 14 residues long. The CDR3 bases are TGCGCCAGCAGCTTGACGGTGAACACCGGGGAGCTGTTTTTT. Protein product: CASSLTVNTGELFF.

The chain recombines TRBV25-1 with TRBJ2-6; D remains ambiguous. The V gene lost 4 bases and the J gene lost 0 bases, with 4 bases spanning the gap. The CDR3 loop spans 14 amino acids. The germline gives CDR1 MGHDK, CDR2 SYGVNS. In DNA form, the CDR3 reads TGTGCCAGCAGTGCCTTCTCTGGGGCCAACGTCCTGACTTTC. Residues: CASSAFSGANVLTF.

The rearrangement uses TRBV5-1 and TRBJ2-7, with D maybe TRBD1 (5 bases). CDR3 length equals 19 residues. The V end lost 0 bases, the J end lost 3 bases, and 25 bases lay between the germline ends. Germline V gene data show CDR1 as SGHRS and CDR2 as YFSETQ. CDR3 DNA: TGCGCCAGCAGCTTGGTCCCCCTGTCAACAGGCCAAGATCACTACGAGCAGTACTTC. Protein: CASSLVPLSTGQDHYEQYF.

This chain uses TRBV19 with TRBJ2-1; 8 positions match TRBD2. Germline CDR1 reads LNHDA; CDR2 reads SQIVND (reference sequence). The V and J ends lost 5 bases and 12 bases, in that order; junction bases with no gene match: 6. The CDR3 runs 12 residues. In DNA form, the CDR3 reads TGTGCCAGTAGTGGGACTAGGCGGGGGCAGTTCTTC. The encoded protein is CASSGTRRGQFF.

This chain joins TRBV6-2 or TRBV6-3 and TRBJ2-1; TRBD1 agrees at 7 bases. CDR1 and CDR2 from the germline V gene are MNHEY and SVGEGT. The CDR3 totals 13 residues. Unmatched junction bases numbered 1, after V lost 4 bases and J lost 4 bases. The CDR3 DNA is TGTGCCAGCAGTTGGGGACAGTACAATGAGCAGTTCTTC. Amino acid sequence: CASSWGQYNEQFF.

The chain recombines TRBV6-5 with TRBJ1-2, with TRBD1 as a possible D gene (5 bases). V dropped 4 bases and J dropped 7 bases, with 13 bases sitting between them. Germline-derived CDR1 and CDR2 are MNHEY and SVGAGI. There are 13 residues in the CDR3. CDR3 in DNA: TGTGCCAGCAGTTCACGACAGACGGGTGGCTACACCTTC. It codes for CASSSRQTGGYTF.

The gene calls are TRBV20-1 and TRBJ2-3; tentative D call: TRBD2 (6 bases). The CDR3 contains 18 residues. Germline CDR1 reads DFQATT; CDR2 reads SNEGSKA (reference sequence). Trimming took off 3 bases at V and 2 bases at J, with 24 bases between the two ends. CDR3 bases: TGCAGTGCTAGTCGGTTGGGGGGAGCCCAGCGTGACACAGATACGCAGTATTTT. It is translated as CSASRLGGAQRDTDTQYF.

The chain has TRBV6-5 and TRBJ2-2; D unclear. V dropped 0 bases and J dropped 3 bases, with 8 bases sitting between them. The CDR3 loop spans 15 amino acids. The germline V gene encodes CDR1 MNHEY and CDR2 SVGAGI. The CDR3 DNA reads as TGTGCCAGCAGTTACTCCCACAGCTACACCGGGGAGCTGTTTTTT. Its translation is CASSYSHSYTGELFF.

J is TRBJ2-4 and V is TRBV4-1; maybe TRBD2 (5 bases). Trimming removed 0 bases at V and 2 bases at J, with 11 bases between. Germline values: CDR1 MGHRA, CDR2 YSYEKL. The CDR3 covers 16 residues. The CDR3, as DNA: TGCGCCAGCAGCCAAGAAATTACGGGATCCAAAAACATTCAGTACTTC. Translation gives CASSQEITGSKNIQYF.

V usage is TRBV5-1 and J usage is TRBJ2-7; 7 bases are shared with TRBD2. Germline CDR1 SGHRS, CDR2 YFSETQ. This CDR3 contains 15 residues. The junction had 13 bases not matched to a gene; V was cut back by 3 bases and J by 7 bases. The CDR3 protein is CASSSEGVGEGEQYF. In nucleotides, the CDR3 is TGCGCCAGCAGCTCGGAAGGGGTCGGGGAGGGGGAGCAGTACTTC.